Each of the 11 T cell receptor beta chains below was sequenced from the same sample in a study of blood T cell repertoires in COVID-19. Sequencing was performed with immunoSEQ multiplex PCR; in TCRdb, only in-frame clones are kept and a portion is missing. Of about 200,000 clones in the sample, around 92% were seen once. Material: PBMCs or T cells enriched from blood (not recorded which). The receptors derive from a woman younger than 35 who had recovered from COVID-19.

This clone was seen just once. The rearrangement uses TRBV10-3 and TRBJ2-2, with 8 positions matching TRBD1. Germline lookup yields CDR1 ENHRY and CDR2 SYGVKD. There are 16 residues in the CDR3. With V trimmed by 0 bases and J by 5 bases, 5 bases remained unmatched. The CDR3 DNA is TGTGCCATCAGTGAGTCCAGGGGGCGAGGTACCGGGGAGCTGTTTTTT. Protein sequence: CAISESRGRGTGELFF.

The chain is built from TRBV18 and TRBJ2-7; D is possibly TRBD1 (6 bases). Per the germline V gene, CDR1 is KGHSH and CDR2 is LQKENI. CDR3 length: 15 residues. Trimming stripped 6 bases from V and 4 bases from J, with 19 bases between. CDR3 nucleotides: TGTGCCAGCTCTTCACCACGGGACACAACTTACGAGCAGTACTTC. Translated, it gives CASSSPRDTTYEQYF.

The chain recombines TRBV5-4 with TRBJ2-5; TRBD2 is a possible D gene (6 bases). The CDR3 is 16 residues long. Trimming took off 1 base at V and 6 bases at J, with 19 bases between the two ends. CDR1 and CDR2 (germline): SGHNT, YYREEE (reference sequence). The CDR3 nucleotides read TGTGCCAGCAGCTTGACTCGGGAGCGAGGGCTACAGACCCAGTACTTC. Its translation: CASSLTRERGLQTQYF.

V usage is TRBV16 and J usage is TRBJ1-2, with D perhaps matching TRBD1 (5 bases). The CDR3 has 14 amino acids. The V gene lost 0 bases and the J gene lost 4 bases, with 9 bases spanning the gap. CDR1 and CDR2 from the germline V gene are KGHSY and FQNENV. The CDR3 spells CASSQSAQGYGYTF. The DNA of the CDR3 is TGTGCCAGCAGCCAATCTGCGCAGGGCTATGGCTACACCTTC.

The chain is built from TRBV4-1 and TRBJ2-3, with 8 bases fitting TRBD2. V gave up 2 bases and J gave up 5 bases; unmatched junction bases: 9. This CDR3 contains 16 residues. Germline CDR1 and CDR2: MGHRA and YSYEKL. The CDR3 DNA reads TGCGCCAGCAGCCAAACCGTCGGGGGGGCGGTAGATACGCAGTATTTT. Encoded protein: CASSQTVGGAVDTQYF.

This clone appeared a single time. The V and J genes are TRBV27 and TRBJ2-1; 9 positions match TRBD1. Germline loops: CDR1 MNHEY, CDR2 SMNVEV (reference sequence). Trimming took 5 bases from V and 4 from J; bases not matched to a gene: 6. The CDR3 totals 15 residues. The CDR3 protein is CASSPRDREYNEQFF. The CDR3 nucleotides read TGTGCCAGCAGTCCCCGGGACAGGGAGTACAATGAGCAGTTCTTC.

The chain carries TRBV30 and TRBJ1-6, with 7 nucleotides matching TRBD1. Germline trimming cut 2 bases from V and 7 bases from J; bases unmatched to any gene: 17. This CDR3 is built from 18 residues. The germline V gene encodes CDR1 GTSNPN and CDR2 SVGIG (reference sequence). This CDR3 reads CAWSFEGAVQRQNSPLHF. CDR3 nucleotides: TGTGCCTGGAGTTTCGAGGGGGCCGTACAAAGACAGAATTCACCCCTCCACTTT.

This chain links TRBV4-1 with TRBJ2-3, with D perhaps matching TRBD2 (6 bases). The germline V and J ends were trimmed by 0 bases and 0 bases, with 13 bases remaining between them. Looked up from germline, CDR1 is MGHRA and CDR2 is YSYEKL. This CDR3 comprises 17 residues. Here the CDR3 reads CASSQDSGLVSTDTQYF. The DNA of the CDR3 is TGCGCCAGCAGCCAAGATTCGGGACTCGTAAGCACAGATACGCAGTATTTT.

The V gene is TRBV19, the J gene TRBJ1-5; 7 bases match TRBD1. The germline gives CDR1 LNHDA, CDR2 SQIVND (reference sequence). Trimming cost V 5 bases and J 5 bases; bases outside gene matches: 12. The CDR3 runs 16 residues. In DNA, the CDR3 is TGTGCCAGTAGTGGATTCACAGGGGTAGAATATCAGCCCCAGCATTTT. The encoded protein is CASSGFTGVEYQPQHF.

The gene calls are TRBV13 and TRBJ1-2; no clear D gene. In germline, CDR1 is PRHDT, CDR2 FYEKMQ (reference sequence). This CDR3 spans 14 amino acids. V dropped 3 bases and J dropped 3 bases, with 11 bases sitting between them. CDR3 amino acids: CASSFYRADYGYTF. CDR3 in DNA: TGTGCCAGCAGCTTTTATCGCGCTGACTATGGCTACACCTTC.

The genes are TRBV7-9 and TRBJ1-1; D is uncertain. Germline V gives CDR1 SEHNR, CDR2 FQNEAQ (reference sequence). V was cut by 5 bases and J by 4 bases, with 8 bases left in between. The CDR3 has 12 residues. Written as DNA, the CDR3 is TGTGCCAGCAGCCTTTACAGCACTGAAGCTTTCTTT. Its protein product is CASSLYSTEAFF.